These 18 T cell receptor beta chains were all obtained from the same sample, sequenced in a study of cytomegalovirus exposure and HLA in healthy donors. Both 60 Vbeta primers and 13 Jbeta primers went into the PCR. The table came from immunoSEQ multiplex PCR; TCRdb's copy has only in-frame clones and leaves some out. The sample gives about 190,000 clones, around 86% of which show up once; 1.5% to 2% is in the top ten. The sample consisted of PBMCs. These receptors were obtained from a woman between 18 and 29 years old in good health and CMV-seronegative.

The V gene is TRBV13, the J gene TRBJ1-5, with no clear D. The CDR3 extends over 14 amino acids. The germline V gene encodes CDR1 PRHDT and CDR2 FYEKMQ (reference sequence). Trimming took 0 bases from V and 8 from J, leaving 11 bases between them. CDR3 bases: TGTGCCAGCAGCTTAGGGCTGGGAGCGGAGCCCCAGCATTTT. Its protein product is CASSLGLGAEPQHF. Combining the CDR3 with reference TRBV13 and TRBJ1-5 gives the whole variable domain AAGVIQSPRHLIKEKRETATLKCYPIPRHDTVYWYQQGPGQDPQFLISFYEKMQSDKGSIPDRFSAQQFSDYHSELNMSSLELGDSALYFCASSLGLGAEPQHFGDGTRLSIL.

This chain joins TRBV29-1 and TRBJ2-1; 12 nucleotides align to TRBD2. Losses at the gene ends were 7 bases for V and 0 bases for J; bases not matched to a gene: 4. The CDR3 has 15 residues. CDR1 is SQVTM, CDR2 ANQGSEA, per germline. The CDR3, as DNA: TGCAGCGCCGGACTAGCGGGGTCCTCCTACAATGAGCAGTTCTTC. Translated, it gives CSAGLAGSSYNEQFF.

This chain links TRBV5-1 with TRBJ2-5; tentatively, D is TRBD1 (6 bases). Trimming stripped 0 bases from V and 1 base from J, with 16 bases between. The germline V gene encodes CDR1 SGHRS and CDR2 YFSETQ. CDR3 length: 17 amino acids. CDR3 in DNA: TGCGCCAGCAGCTTGGGGTCGGGGACAAAGTCCCAAGAGACCCAGTACTTC. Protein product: CASSLGSGTKSQETQYF.

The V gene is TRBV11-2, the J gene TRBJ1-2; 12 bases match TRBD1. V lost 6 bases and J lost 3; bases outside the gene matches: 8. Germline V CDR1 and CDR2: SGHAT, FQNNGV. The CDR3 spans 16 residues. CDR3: CASRPPGTGGHYGYTF. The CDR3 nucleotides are TGTGCCAGCAGACCTCCCGGGACAGGGGGCCACTATGGCTACACCTTC.

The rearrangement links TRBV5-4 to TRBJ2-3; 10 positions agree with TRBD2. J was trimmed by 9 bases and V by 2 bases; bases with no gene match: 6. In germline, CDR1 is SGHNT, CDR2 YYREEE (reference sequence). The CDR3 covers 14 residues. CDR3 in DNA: TGTGCCAGCAGCTTTCCCGGGACTAGCGAAACGCAGTATTTT. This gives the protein CASSFPGTSETQYF.

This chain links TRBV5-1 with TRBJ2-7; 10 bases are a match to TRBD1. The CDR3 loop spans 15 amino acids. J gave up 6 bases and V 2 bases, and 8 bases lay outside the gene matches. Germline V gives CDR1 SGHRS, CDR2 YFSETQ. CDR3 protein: CASSFRTGGASEQYF. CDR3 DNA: TGCGCCAGCAGCTTTAGGACAGGGGGAGCCTCCGAGCAGTACTTC. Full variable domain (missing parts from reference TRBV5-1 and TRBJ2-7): KAGVTQTPRYLIKTRGQQVTLSCSPISGHRSVSWYQQTPGQGLQFLFEYFSETQRNKGNFPGRFSGRQFSNSRSEMNVSTLELGDSALYLCASSFRTGGASEQYFGPGTRLTVT.

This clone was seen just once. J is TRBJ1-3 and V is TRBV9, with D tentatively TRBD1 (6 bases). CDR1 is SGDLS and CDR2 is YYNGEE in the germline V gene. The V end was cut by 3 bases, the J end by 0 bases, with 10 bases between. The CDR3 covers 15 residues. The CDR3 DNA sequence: TGTGCCAGCAGCGAGTTACAGGGCTCTGGAAACACCATATATTTT. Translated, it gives CASSELQGSGNTIYF.

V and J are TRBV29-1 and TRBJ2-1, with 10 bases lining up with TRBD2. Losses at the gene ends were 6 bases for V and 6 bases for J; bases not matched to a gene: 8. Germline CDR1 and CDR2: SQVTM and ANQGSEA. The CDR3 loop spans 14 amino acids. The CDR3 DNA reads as TGCAGCGTAACCCTAGCGGGAGCGTTCAATGAGCAGTTCTTC. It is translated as CSVTLAGAFNEQFF.

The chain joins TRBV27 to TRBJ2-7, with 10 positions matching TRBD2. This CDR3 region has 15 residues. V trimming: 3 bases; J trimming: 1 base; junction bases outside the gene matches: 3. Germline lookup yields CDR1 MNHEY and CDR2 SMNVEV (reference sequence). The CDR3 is CASSFRLAGSYEQYF. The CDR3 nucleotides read TGTGCCAGCAGTTTCCGACTAGCGGGTTCCTACGAGCAGTACTTC.

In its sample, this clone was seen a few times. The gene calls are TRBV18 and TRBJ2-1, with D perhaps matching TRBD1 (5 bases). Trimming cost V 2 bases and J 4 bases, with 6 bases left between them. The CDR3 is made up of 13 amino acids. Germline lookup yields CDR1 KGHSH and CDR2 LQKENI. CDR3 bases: TGTGCCAGCTCACCAGACAGTTACAATGAGCAGTTCTTC. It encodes CASSPDSYNEQFF.

CDR3: CASGESTGRNEKLFF. For the CDR3, the DNA is TGCGCCAGCGGCGAATCGACAGGGCGTAATGAAAAACTGTTTTTT. This chain uses TRBV5-1 with TRBJ1-4, with TRBD1 matching 7 bases. V was pared by 7 bases and J by 4 bases, with 10 bases of the junction left unmatched. CDR1 is SGHRS and CDR2 is YFSETQ in the germline V gene. The CDR3 totals 15 residues.

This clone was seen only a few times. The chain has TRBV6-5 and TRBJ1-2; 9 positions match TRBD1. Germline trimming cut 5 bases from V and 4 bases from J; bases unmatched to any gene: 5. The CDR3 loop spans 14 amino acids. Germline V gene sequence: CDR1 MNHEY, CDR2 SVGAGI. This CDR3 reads CASSRGTGTYGYTF. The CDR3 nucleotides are TGTGCCAGCAGTAGAGGGACAGGGACCTATGGCTACACCTTC.

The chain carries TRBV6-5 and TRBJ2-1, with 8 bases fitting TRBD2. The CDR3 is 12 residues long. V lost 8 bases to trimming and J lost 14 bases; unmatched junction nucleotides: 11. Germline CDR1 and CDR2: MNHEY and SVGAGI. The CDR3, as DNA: TGTGCCAGCTCGGGGGGGGGTGCCTCGGAGTTCTTC. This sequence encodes CASSGGGASEFF.

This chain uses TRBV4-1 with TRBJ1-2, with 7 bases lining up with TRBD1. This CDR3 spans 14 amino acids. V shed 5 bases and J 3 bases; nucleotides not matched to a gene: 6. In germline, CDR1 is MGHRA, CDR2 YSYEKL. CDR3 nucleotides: TGCGCCAGCAGCTCCCGGGACAGCCACTATGGCTACACCTTC. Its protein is CASSSRDSHYGYTF.

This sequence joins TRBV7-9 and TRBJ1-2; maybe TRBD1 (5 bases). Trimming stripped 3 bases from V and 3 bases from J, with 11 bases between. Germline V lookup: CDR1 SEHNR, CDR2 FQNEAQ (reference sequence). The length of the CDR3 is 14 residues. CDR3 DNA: TGTGCCAGCAGCTTTCTAGGGGCAGACTATGGCTACACCTTC. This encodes CASSFLGADYGYTF.

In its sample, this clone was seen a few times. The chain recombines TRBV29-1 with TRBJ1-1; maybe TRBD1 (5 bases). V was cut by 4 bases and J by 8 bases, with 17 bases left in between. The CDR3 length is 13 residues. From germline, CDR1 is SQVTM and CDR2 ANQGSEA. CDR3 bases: TGCAGCGTTGGAGGACTAGGGGATCGGGAAGCTTTCTTT. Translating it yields CSVGGLGDREAFF. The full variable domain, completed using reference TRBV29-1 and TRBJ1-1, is SAVISQKPSRDICQRGTSLTIQCQVDSQVTMMFWYRQQPGQSLTLIATANQGSEATYESGFVIDKFPISRPNLTFSTLTVSNMSPEDSSIYLCSVGGLGDREAFFGQGTRLTVV.

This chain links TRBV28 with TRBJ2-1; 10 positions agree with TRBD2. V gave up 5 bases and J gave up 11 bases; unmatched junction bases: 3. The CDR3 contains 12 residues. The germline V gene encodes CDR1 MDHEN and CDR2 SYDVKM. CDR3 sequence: CASSSGGAKQFF. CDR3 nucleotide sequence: TGTGCCAGCAGTAGCGGGGGGGCCAAGCAGTTCTTC.

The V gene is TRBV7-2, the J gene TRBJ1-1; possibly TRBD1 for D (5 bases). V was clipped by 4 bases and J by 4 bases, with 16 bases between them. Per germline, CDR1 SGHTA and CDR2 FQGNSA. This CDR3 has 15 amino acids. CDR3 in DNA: TGTGCCAGCAGCTATCGGGCCCCGGGGGGCACTGAAGCTTTCTTT. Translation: CASSYRAPGGTEAFF.